The T cell receptor (beta chain) described here comes from a study of T cell responses to AZD1222 COVID-19 vaccine. The study's findings and limits: Dominant CD4 TCR responses targeted spike regions 160-218 and 743-854. Donors were mostly white British, more females; clonal diversity possibly underestimated. After two AZD1222 doses, spike-specific TCR breadth and depth rose versus day 0.

TCRdb's copy holds only in-frame clones and misses some; the assay was immunoSEQ multiplex PCR. The sample holds over 85,000 clones, about four fifths seen once. The germline V gene encodes CDR1 MNHEY and CDR2 SVGAGI. V was trimmed by 8 bases and J by 2 bases, leaving 7 bases between them. CDR3 size: 12 residues. About this clone: Its matching antigen is unknown.

The chain joins TRBV6-5 to TRBJ1-3, with no clear D. Material: peripheral blood, obtained on day 0 of AZD1222 vaccination. This TCR was recovered from an adult in good health. The CDR3 bases are TGTGCCAGCTCAGAAGCTGGAAACACCATATATTTT. Amino acids: CASSEAGNTIYF.